Listed below are T cell receptor beta chains from one sample, sequenced in a study of shared clonotypes between healthy human individuals. Using immunoSEQ multiplex PCR, the repertoire was profiled, and TCRdb retains in-frame clones only, with some absent. The repertoire holds a few million clones, approximately 93% seen once, with around 0.4% in the top ten. The sample comprised naive CD4+ T cells from PBMCs. The receptors shown here come from a man younger than 35 in good health. Some clones in this sample may be carry-over from other donors' samples. Each CDR3 is given with its conserved first and last residue. Fields, in order: D gene, V gene, clone size, J gene, CDR3 DNA, CDR3 protein. A D gene is named only where the DNA matches it firmly. Rows may omit the clone size; those that give it use once, few, many or a size class.

>-|TRBV6-5|-|TRBJ2-1
TGTGCCAGCAGTTACTCTACCGGTGGGGAGCAGTTCTTC
CASSYSTGGEQFF
>-|TRBV6-5|-|TRBJ1-3
TGTGCCAGCAGTTACTCCTTGACAGGAAACACCATATATTTT
CASSYSLTGNTIYF
>-|TRBV11-1|-|TRBJ2-5
TGTGCCAGCAGCTTAGCGGGGGCGCAAGAGACCCAGTACTTC
CASSLAGAQETQYF
>-|TRBV27|-|TRBJ2-6
TGTGCCAGCAGCCGTTTCGAGGGGGCCAACGTCCTGACTTTC
CASSRFEGANVLTF
>-|TRBV7-3|-|TRBJ1-2
TGTGCCAGCAGCCCCGGCGGTCCCTATGGCTACACCTTC
CASSPGGPYGYTF
>-|TRBV29-1|-|TRBJ2-5
TGCAGCGTTGACGCGGGGGCGGGGGAGACCCAGTACTTC
CSVDAGAGETQYF
>TRBD2|TRBV30|-|TRBJ2-3
TGTGCCGGAAACAACGGACTAGCGGGAGGAACTAGCACAGATACGCAGTATTTT
CAGNNGLAGGTSTDTQYF
>TRBD2|TRBV5-1|-|TRBJ2-7
TGCGCCAGCAGCGCCGGGACTAGCGGGACCTACGAGCAGTACTTC
CASSAGTSGTYEQYF
>-|TRBV9|-|TRBJ1-3
TGTGCCAGCAGCGTAGCTTCAGGGTGGGGAAACACCATATATTTT
CASSVASGWGNTIYF
>-|TRBV20-1|-|TRBJ2-7
TGCAGTGTCTGGGAGCAGTACTTC
CSVWEQYF
>-|TRBV29-1|-|TRBJ1-4
TGCAGCGTTGAATCGATGTGGGGAGAAAAACTGTTTTTT
CSVESMWGEKLFF
>-|TRBV5-6|-|TRBJ1-4
TGTGCCAGCAGCTCCCCTTTGGACGGTGAAAAACTGTTTTTT
CASSSPLDGEKLFF
>TRBD1|TRBV9|-|TRBJ1-1
TGTGCCAGCAGCCCCCGCGGGACAGCGAACACTGAAGCTTTCTTT
CASSPRGTANTEAFF
>-|TRBV5-1|-|TRBJ1-1
TGCGCCAGCTCCCCGTTCACGGCGACAGCTGAAGCTTTCTTT
CASSPFTATAEAFF
>TRBD1|TRBV7-2|-|TRBJ2-7
TGTGCCAGCAGCCTTATTCTGACAGGGGGAGAGCAGTACTTC
CASSLILTGGEQYF
>TRBD1|TRBV5-4|-|TRBJ2-6
TGTGCCAGCAGCTTCCTGGACAGGGGACTCTCTGGGGCCAACGTCCTGACTTTC
CASSFLDRGLSGANVLTF
>-|TRBV11-3|-|TRBJ1-1
TGTGCCAGCAGCTTAAAACCGGGAGGGAGTTACACTGAAGCTTTCTTT
CASSLKPGGSYTEAFF
>TRBD2|TRBV28|-|TRBJ2-4
TGTGCCAGCAGTTTATTAGCGGGAGGGGGAAACATTCAGTACTTC
CASSLLAGGGNIQYF
>TRBD2|TRBV15|-|TRBJ2-1
TGTGCCACCAGCAGAGATCCGGGGACTAGCGGCAATTACAATGAGCAGTTCTTC
CATSRDPGTSGNYNEQFF
>TRBD2|TRBV7-2|-|TRBJ2-3
TGTGCCAGCAGCCCGTCTAGCGGGAGGGGGGGCACAGATACGCAGTATTTT
CASSPSSGRGGTDTQYF
>-|TRBV6-6|-|TRBJ2-7
TGTGCCAGCAGTTACGGCAGGGGCGTTCTCGAGCAGTACTTC
CASSYGRGVLEQYF
>TRBD1|TRBV28|-|TRBJ2-2
TGTGCCAGCAGGGCAGGGGGCCGGAACACCGGGGAGCTGTTTTTT
CASRAGGRNTGELFF
>-|TRBV11-2|once|TRBJ2-5
TGTGCCAGCCGCCTGGGGGAGACCCAGTACTTC
CASRLGETQYF
>-|TRBV11-2|-|TRBJ2-1
TGTGCCAGCAGCTTAGTCGGGAGTGCTCAGTTCTTC
CASSLVGSAQFF
>-|TRBV7-3|-|TRBJ2-3
TGTGCCAGCAGCTTAACCCTAGGCGGGTGGGCAGATACGCAGTATTTT
CASSLTLGGWADTQYF
>-|TRBV7-9|-|TRBJ1-1
TGTGCCAGCAGCCAAAGGCGTCCCGGTGGGGACACTGAAGCTTTCTTT
CASSQRRPGGDTEAFF
>TRBD2|TRBV7-8|-|TRBJ2-1
TGTGCCAGCAGTCCGGACGGGACTAGCGGGAGGATCTCCTACAATGAGCAGTTCTTC
CASSPDGTSGRISYNEQFF
>-|TRBV7-9|-|TRBJ2-1
TGTGCCAGCAAAAAAGAGGAGTTTGAGCAGTTCTTC
CASKKEEFEQFF
>-|TRBV28|-|TRBJ2-7
TGTGCCAGCAGTACCCAACGGGCAGCCGAGCAGTACTTC
CASSTQRAAEQYF
>TRBD2|TRBV27|-|TRBJ2-6
TGTGCCAGCAGTTCCCCGATGGTTAGCGGGACTGGGGCCAACGTCCTGACTTTC
CASSSPMVSGTGANVLTF
>-|TRBV6-5|-|TRBJ1-2
TGTGCCAGCAGGAGCCGTCAGGGCAACGGCTACACCTTC
CASRSRQGNGYTF
>-|TRBV29-1|-|TRBJ1-1
TGCAGCGTGGCTCACAGCGGGAGGACTGAAGCTTTCTTT
CSVAHSGRTEAFF
>-|TRBV9|-|TRBJ2-6
TGTGCCAGCAGCACTAGCTTCGTCTCAGACCCCTCTGGGGCCAACGTCCTGACTTTC
CASSTSFVSDPSGANVLTF
>-|TRBV19|-|TRBJ1-5
TGTGCCAGTAGTATAGATTCACAGTTCAGCAATCAGCCCCAGCATTTT
CASSIDSQFSNQPQHF
>TRBD2|TRBV6-5|-|TRBJ2-1
TGTGCCAGCAGACGCGGACTAGCGGGAGTCGGGGAGCAGTTCTTC
CASRRGLAGVGEQFF
>-|TRBV11-2|-|TRBJ2-4
TGTGCCAGCAGCTCAGGGTTGGGCATTCAGTACTTC
CASSSGLGIQYF
>TRBD1|TRBV5-1|-|TRBJ2-5
TGCGCCAGCAGCTCTCAGGGGGCAGGGGAGACCCAGTACTTC
CASSSQGAGETQYF
>-|TRBV9|-|TRBJ2-3
TGTGCCAGCAGCGTAGCATCGTACACAGATACGCAGTATTTT
CASSVASYTDTQYF
>-|TRBV30|-|TRBJ2-2
TGTGCCTGGAGTGTACTAGGAGGGGCGTTAACCGGGGAGCTGTTTTTT
CAWSVLGGALTGELFF
>-|TRBV6-1|-|TRBJ1-3
TGTGCCAGCAGGACGGCGGCTGGAAACACCATATATTTT
CASRTAAGNTIYF
>-|TRBV11-2|-|TRBJ2-3
TGTGCCAGCAGCTTATTCCAGGGAGGCACAGATACGCAGTATTTT
CASSLFQGGTDTQYF
>-|TRBV7-3|-|TRBJ2-2
TGTGCCAGCAGCTTAACTCCGGCCGGGGAGCTGTTTTTT
CASSLTPAGELFF